This TCR beta chain derives from a study of blood T cell repertoires in COVID-19. For the study at large: Both acute and convalescent COVID-19 samples were obtained from the United States, Italy and Spain.

This CDR3 contains 14 residues. The germline V gene encodes CDR1 SGHTA and CDR2 FQGNSA. Trimming removed 5 bases from V and 8 bases from J, with 18 bases in between. Produced via immunoSEQ multiplex PCR; TCRdb's table is partial and in-frame only. The data hold some 100,000 clones, with around nine tenths observed a single time. The receptor was derived from a man aged 50 or older with acute or convalescent COVID-19. The specimen sequenced was peripheral blood. The chain recombines TRBV7-2 with TRBJ1-1; D call uncertain. CDR3 region: CASSHRGLRSEAFF. The CDR3 bases are TGTGCCAGCAGCCACCGCGGGCTACGGTCAGAAGCTTTCTTT.